The entry below describes one TCR beta chain. Its antigen remains unknown. The sample originates from a study of cytomegalovirus exposure and HLA in healthy donors. Study outcomes and limitations: Confirmation in vitro established that a few CMV-associated chains were specific for CMV antigens. Immune exposure information available was restricted to CMV serostatus.

The primer mix had 60 Vbeta and 13 Jbeta primers. The method was immunoSEQ multiplex PCR; TCRdb's version includes in-frame clones alone and lacks a portion of them. The sample consists of more than 100,000 clones, over 80% of them appearing once. Germline CDR1 SNHLY, CDR2 FYNNEI. Trimming took 8 bases from V and 6 from J; bases not matched to a gene: 6. The CDR3 is 12 residues long. Sequencing was carried out using PBMCs. The chain is built from TRBV2 and TRBJ2-7; 8 nucleotides agree with TRBD1. This TCR was recovered from a man aged 25-45 years in good health and CMV-seronegative. In DNA form, the CDR3 reads TGTGCCAGCGCGGGGACAGGATCCGAGCAGTACTTC. Amino acid sequence: CASAGTGSEQYF.